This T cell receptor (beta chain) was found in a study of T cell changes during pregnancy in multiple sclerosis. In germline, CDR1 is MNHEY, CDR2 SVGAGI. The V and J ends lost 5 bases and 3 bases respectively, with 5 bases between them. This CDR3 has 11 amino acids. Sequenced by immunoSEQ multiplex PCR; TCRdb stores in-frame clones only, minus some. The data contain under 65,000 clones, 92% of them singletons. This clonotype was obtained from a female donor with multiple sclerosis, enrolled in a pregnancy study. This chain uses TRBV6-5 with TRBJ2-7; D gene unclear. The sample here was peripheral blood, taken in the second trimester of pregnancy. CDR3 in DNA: TGTGCCAGCAGTACCTACTACGAGCAGTACTTC. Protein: CASSTYYEQYF.